The clone carrying this TCR beta chain occurred once. Per the germline V gene, CDR1 is SGHRS and CDR2 is YFSETQ. The CDR3 has 14 amino acids. V was pared by 5 bases and J by 4 bases, with 7 bases of the junction left unmatched. The method was immunoSEQ multiplex PCR; TCRdb's version includes in-frame clones alone and lacks a portion of them. Of 200,000 to 250,000 clones detected, around 88% appear once; the ten largest clones hold more than 1.4%. The sample comes from a study of blood T cell repertoires in COVID-19. Study summary: COVID-19 samples collected from the United States, Italy and Spain covered acute and convalescent phases.

The sequenced sample was peripheral blood. The source is a man in his late teens or twenties with active or convalescent COVID-19. J is TRBJ1-2 and V is TRBV5-1, with 8 bases fitting TRBD1. The CDR3 spells CASREPGQAYGYTF. The CDR3 DNA reads TGCGCCAGCAGGGAACCGGGACAGGCCTATGGCTACACCTTC.